Below are 18 T cell receptor beta chains sequenced from a single sample in a study of T cells in Graves' hyperthyroidism and ophthalmopathy (dated by TCRdb to about 2019). Libraries were prepared through multiplex PCR. Sequencer: Illumina HiSeq 2000. Amplification of TCR beta CDR3 regions was carried out from RNA transcripts. The TCR CDR3 was subjected to a first round of RT-PCR using the HTBI primer set and the Qiagen OneStep RT-PCR kit. TCRdb reanalyzed the raw reads on its own, using fastp at Q25 for trimming and MiXCR for clone calling, and kept in-frame beta chains. Rows matching on CDR3 protein sequence are summarized as one entry with the most common DNA and genes. Present in this sample are about 840,000 distinct CDR3 sequences, 35% to 45% of which were seen just once. Roughly 8.3% of the sample is in the top ten clones. Sequenced input: blood. The receptors derive from a man younger than 30 with Graves' hyperthyroidism.

The chain joins TRBV7-2 to TRBJ2-5, with a tentative D call TRBD2 (6 bases). Germline CDR1 and CDR2: SGHTA and FQGNSA. V was clipped by 5 bases and J by 7 bases, with 17 bases between them. The CDR3 loop spans 14 amino acids. CDR3 residues: CASSLPASAGTQYF. CDR3 DNA sequence: TGTGCCAGCAGCCTCCCTGCTAGCGCTGGGACCCAGTACTTC.

This sequence joins TRBV27 and TRBJ1-1; D possibly corresponds to TRBD1 (5 bases). Germline lookup yields CDR1 MNHEY and CDR2 SMNVEV (reference sequence). Trimming cost V 3 bases and J 5 bases, with 13 bases left between them. This CDR3 comprises 14 residues. CDR3 loop: CASSFSWAGTEAFF. The CDR3 nucleotides read TGTGCCAGCAGTTTTAGTTGGGCAGGGACTGAAGCTTTCTTT.

Here the CDR3 DNA reads TGTGCCAGCAGCTTAGCGACAGGGATGTATAATTCACCCCTCCACTTT. Residues: CASSLATGMYNSPLHF. This sequence joins TRBV7-3 and TRBJ1-6; the match to TRBD1 covers 7 bases. The CDR3 is 16 residues long. Trimming removed 2 bases from V and 4 bases from J; junction bases left unmatched: 5. Germline CDR1 SGHTA, CDR2 FQGTGA.

The table lists this clonotype with a few counts. CDR3 in DNA: TGTGCCAGCAGCCAGAAGACGAGTCCGGGCTACGAGCAGTACTTC. Encoded protein: CASSQKTSPGYEQYF. This rearrangement joins TRBV4-2 to TRBJ2-7; D is uncertain. Germline V gives CDR1 LGHNA, CDR2 YNFKEQ. The CDR3 is 15 amino acids. V gave up 3 bases and J gave up 3 bases, with 15 bases separating them.

The J gene is TRBJ1-5, the V gene TRBV5-1; D is uncertain. Germline CDR1 reads SGHRS; CDR2 reads YFSETQ. The CDR3 contains 15 residues. Trimming removed 1 base at V and 3 bases at J, with 11 bases between. The CDR3 sequence is CASSLNPRDNQPQHF. CDR3 nucleotides: TGCGCCAGCAGCTTGAATCCCCGGGACAATCAGCCCCAGCATTTT.

This clonotype came up a few times. The chain uses TRBV12-3 or TRBV12-4 and TRBJ2-2; D gene uncertain. V lost 5 bases to trimming and J lost 10 bases, with 14 bases between them. The length of the CDR3 is 13 residues. The CDR3 DNA is TGTGCCAGCAGTGCCCGTTCAGACGAGGAGCTGTTTTTT. Translated: CASSARSDEELFF.

The CDR3 nucleotides are TGTGCCAGCAGCTTATTGCGGCAGGGGATCTACGAGCAGTACTTC. Translating it yields CASSLLRQGIYEQYF. V gene TRBV7-9 combines with J gene TRBJ2-7; TRBD1 is a possible D gene (6 bases). V was cut by 2 bases and J by 3 bases, with 14 bases left in between. This CDR3 comprises 15 residues. In germline, CDR1 is SEHNR, CDR2 FQNEAQ (reference sequence).

The rearrangement links TRBV7-6 to TRBJ2-7; no definite D call. This CDR3 is built from 14 residues. From germline, CDR1 is SGHVS and CDR2 FNYEAQ. The V gene lost 3 bases and the J gene lost 3 bases, with 12 bases spanning the gap. The CDR3, as DNA: TGTGCCAGCAGCTTTGCCGGAGCCAACTACGAGCAGTACTTC. The encoded protein is CASSFAGANYEQYF.

This clonotype was recorded many times. This chain connects TRBV14 to TRBJ1-2; no clear D gene. Germline V gives CDR1 SGHDN, CDR2 FVKESK. The CDR3 sequence is 15 residues long. The V and J ends lost 3 bases and 1 base respectively, with 12 bases between them. CDR3 nucleotide sequence: TGTGCCAGCAGCCAGGCGTTCGACGGTAACTATGGCTACACCTTC. It yields the protein CASSQAFDGNYGYTF.

V and J are TRBV7-2 and TRBJ2-5, with D maybe TRBD1 (6 bases). The DNA end lines up better with TRBJ2-1; the J call may be wrong. Germline V CDR1 and CDR2: SGHTA, FQGNSA. This CDR3 spans 15 amino acids. CDR3 nucleotides: TGTGCCAGCAGCTTAGTAGGGACAACCTACAATGAGCAGTTCTTC. Its protein product is CASSLVGTTYNEQFF.

This clonotype has ten or more counts. The chain recombines TRBV7-3 with TRBJ2-5, with D maybe TRBD1 (6 bases). V was clipped by 5 bases and J by 2 bases, with 9 bases between them. The CDR3 spans 13 residues. Germline loops: CDR1 SGHTA, CDR2 FQGTGA. CDR3 loop: CASSQTGQETQYF. The DNA of the CDR3 is TGTGCCAGCAGCCAGACAGGACAAGAGACCCAGTACTTC.

DNA for the CDR3: TGCAGTGCTCGGTCCCGAGGGGCCTACGAGCAGTACTTC. As protein: CSARSRGAYEQYF. The chain combines TRBV20-1 with TRBJ2-7; perhaps D is TRBD1 or TRBD2 (5 bases each). This CDR3 contains 13 residues. Germline CDR1 and CDR2: DFQATT and SNEGSKA (reference sequence). V gave up 5 bases and J gave up 2 bases, with 13 bases separating them.

The chain uses TRBV7-9 and TRBJ1-3; D gene uncertain. CDR3 size: 15 residues. Germline CDR1 reads SEHNR; CDR2 reads FQNEAQ (reference sequence). With 5 bases removed from V and 0 bases from J, the gap between germline ends came to 11 bases. This chain's CDR3 is CASSTDSGSGNTIYF. In DNA, the CDR3 is TGTGCCAGCAGCACGGACTCTGGCTCTGGAAACACCATATATTTT. The full variable domain, with the rest looked up from reference TRBV7-9 and TRBJ1-3, is DTGVSQNPRHKITKRGQNVTFRCDPISEHNRLYWYRQTLGQGPEFLTYFQNEAQLEKSRLLSDRFSAERPKGSFSTLEIQRTEQGDSAMYLCASSTDSGSGNTIYFGEGSWLTVV.

The chain combines TRBV2 with TRBJ1-6, with a possible D match to TRBD1 (6 bases). Germline lookup yields CDR1 SNHLY and CDR2 FYNNEI. This CDR3 contains 14 residues. Trimming left V 7 bases short and J 7 bases short, with 14 bases between. CDR3 residues: CASNRQGPNSPLHF. CDR3 nucleotide sequence: TGTGCCAGCAACCGGCAGGGGCCGAATTCACCCCTCCACTTT.

This chain joins TRBV2 and TRBJ2-2; 10 bases align to TRBD2. V lost 8 bases and J lost 4; bases outside the gene matches: 4. This CDR3 has 14 amino acids. CDR1 SNHLY and CDR2 FYNNEI come from the germline V gene. DNA for the CDR3: TGTGCCAGCGGGGGACTAGCGAGCACCGGGGAGCTGTTTTTT. This sequence encodes CASGGLASTGELFF. The whole variable domain, filled in from reference TRBV2 and TRBJ2-2, reads EPEVTQTPSHQVTQMGQEVILRCVPISNHLYFYWYRQILGQKVEFLVSFYNNEISEKSEIFDDQFSVERPDGSNFTLKIRSTKLEDSAMYFCASGGLASTGELFFGEGSRLTVL.

The rearrangement joins TRBV5-5 to TRBJ2-5, with D uncertain. Trimming removed 1 base from V and 2 bases from J, with 9 bases in between. Germline V gene sequence: CDR1 SGHKS, CDR2 YYEKEE (reference sequence). This CDR3 region has 14 residues. The CDR3 region has the DNA TGTGCCAGCAGCTTGAACGCAGCTCAAGAGACCCAGTACTTC. It encodes CASSLNAAQETQYF.

The chain combines TRBV15 with TRBJ1-5; the match to TRBD1 covers 10 bases. This CDR3 region has 14 residues. Trimming cost V 5 bases and J 14 bases; bases outside gene matches: 12. Germline-derived CDR1 and CDR2 are LNHNV and YYDKDF (reference sequence). CDR3 amino acids: CATSLGQGGAYEHF. DNA of the CDR3: TGTGCCACCAGCTTAGGACAGGGGGGTGCCTACGAGCATTTT.

On this clonotype: This clone may be a read error of a much larger clone one base away. The gene calls are TRBV2 and TRBJ1-4, with D perhaps TRBD1 (6 bases). This CDR3 region has 14 residues. Germline V gene sequence: CDR1 SNHLY, CDR2 FYNNEI. V gave up 1 base and J gave up 10 bases, with 13 bases separating them. The CDR3 sequence: CASSEGGARGKLFF. Here the CDR3 DNA reads TGTGCCAGCAGTGAAGGGGGGGCGAGAGGAAAACTGTTTTTT.